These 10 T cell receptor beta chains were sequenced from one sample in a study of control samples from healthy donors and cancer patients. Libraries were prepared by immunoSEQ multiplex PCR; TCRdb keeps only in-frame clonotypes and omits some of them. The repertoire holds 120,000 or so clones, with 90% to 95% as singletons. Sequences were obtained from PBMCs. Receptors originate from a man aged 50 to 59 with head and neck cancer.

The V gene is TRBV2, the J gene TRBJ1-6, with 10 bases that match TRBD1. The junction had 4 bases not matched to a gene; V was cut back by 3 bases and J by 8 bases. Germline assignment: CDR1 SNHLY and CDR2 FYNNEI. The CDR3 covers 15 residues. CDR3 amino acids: CASSERDRGYSPLHF. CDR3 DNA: TGTGCCAGCAGTGAGAGGGACAGGGGATATTCACCCCTCCACTTT.

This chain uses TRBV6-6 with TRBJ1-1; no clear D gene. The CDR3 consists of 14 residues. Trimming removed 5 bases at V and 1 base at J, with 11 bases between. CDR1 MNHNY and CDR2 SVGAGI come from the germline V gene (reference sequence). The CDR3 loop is CASSHVRGNTEAFF. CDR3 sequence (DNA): TGTGCCAGCAGTCATGTGCGGGGGAACACTGAAGCTTTCTTT.

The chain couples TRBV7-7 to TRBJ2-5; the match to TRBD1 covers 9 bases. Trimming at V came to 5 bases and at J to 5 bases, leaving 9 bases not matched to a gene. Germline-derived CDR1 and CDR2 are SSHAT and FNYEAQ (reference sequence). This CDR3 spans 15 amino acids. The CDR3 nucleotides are TGTGCCAGCAGCACCTACAGGGGGCAGGGGGAGACCCAGTACTTC. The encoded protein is CASSTYRGQGETQYF.

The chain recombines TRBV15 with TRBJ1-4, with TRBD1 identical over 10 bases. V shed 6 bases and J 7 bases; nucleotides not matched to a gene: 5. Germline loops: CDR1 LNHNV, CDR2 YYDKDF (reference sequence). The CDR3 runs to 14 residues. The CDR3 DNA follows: TGTGCCACCAGGCAAAGGACAGGGGGTGAAAAACTGTTTTTT. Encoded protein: CATRQRTGGEKLFF.

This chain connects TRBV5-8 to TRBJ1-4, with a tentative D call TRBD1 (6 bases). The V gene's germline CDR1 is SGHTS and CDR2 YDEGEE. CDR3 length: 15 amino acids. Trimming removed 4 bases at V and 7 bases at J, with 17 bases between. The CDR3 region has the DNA TGTGCCAGCAGCCGCAGCGGGGGCGCTTCTGAAAAACTGTTTTTT. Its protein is CASSRSGGASEKLFF.

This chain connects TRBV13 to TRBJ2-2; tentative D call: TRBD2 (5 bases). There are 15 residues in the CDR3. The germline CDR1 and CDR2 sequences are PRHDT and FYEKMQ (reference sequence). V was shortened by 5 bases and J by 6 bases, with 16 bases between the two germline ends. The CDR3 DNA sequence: TGTGCCAGCAGCAACCGGGCCCCCGGGGCCGGGGAGCTGTTTTTT. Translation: CASSNRAPGAGELFF. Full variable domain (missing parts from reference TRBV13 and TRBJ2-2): AAGVIQSPRHLIKEKRETATLKCYPIPRHDTVYWYQQGPGQDPQFLISFYEKMQSDKGSIPDRFSAQQFSDYHSELNMSSLELGDSALYFCASSNRAPGAGELFFGEGSRLTVL.

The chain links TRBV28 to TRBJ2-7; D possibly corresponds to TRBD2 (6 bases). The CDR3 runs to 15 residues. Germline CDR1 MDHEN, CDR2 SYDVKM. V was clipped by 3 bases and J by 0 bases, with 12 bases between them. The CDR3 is CASSFAGGPSYEQYF. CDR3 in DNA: TGTGCCAGCAGTTTTGCCGGGGGACCCTCCTACGAGCAGTACTTC.

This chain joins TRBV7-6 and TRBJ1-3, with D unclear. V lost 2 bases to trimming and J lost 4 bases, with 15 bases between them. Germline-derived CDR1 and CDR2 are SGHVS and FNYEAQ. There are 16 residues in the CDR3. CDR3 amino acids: CASSLLPRAWGNTIYF. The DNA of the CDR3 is TGTGCCAGCAGCTTACTCCCTCGGGCGTGGGGAAACACCATATATTTT. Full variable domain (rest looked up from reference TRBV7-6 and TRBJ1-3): GAGVSQSPRYKVTKRGQDVALRCDPISGHVSLYWYRQALGQGPEFLTYFNYEAQQDKSGLPNDRFSAERPEGSISTLTIQRTEQRDSAMYRCASSLLPRAWGNTIYFGEGSWLTVV.

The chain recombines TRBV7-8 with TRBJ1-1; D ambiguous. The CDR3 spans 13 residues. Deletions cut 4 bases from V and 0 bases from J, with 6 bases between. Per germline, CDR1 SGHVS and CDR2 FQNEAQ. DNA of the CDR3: TGTGCCAGCAGCTCCTATATGAACACTGAAGCTTTCTTT. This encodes CASSSYMNTEAFF.

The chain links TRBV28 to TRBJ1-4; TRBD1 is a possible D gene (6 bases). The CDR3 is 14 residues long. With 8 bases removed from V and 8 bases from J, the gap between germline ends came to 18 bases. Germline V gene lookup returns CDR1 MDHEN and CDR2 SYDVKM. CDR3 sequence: CASGTSGGREKLFF. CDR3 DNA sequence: TGTGCCAGCGGAACGTCGGGGGGCAGGGAAAAACTGTTTTTT. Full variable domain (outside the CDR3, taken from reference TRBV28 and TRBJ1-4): DVKVTQSSRYLVKRTGEKVFLECVQDMDHENMFWYRQDPGLGLRLIYFSYDVKMKEKGDIPEGYSVSREKKERFSLILESASTNQTSMYLCASGTSGGREKLFFGSGTQLSVL.